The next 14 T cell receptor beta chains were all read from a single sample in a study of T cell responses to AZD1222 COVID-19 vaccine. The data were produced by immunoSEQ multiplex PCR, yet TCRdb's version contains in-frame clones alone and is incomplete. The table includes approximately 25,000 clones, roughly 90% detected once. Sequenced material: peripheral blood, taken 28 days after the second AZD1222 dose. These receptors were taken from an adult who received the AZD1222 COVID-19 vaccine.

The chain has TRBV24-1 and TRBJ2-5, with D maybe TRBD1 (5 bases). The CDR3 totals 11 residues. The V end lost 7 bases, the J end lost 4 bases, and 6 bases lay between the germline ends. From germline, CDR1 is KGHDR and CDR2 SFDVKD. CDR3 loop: CATRDTETQYF. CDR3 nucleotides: TGTGCCACCAGGGACACAGAGACCCAGTACTTC.

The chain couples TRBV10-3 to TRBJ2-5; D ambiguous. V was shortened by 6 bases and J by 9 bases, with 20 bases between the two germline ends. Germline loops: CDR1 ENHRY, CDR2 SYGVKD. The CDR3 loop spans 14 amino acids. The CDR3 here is CAIRGSTGERSQYF. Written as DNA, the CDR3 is TGTGCCATCAGGGGATCGACCGGAGAGAGGTCCCAGTACTTC.

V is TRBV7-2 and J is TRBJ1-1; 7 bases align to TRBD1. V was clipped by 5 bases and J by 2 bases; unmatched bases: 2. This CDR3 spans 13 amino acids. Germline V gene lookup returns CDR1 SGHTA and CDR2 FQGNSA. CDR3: CASSGDRNTEAFF. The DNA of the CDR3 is TGTGCCAGCAGCGGGGACAGAAACACTGAAGCTTTCTTT.

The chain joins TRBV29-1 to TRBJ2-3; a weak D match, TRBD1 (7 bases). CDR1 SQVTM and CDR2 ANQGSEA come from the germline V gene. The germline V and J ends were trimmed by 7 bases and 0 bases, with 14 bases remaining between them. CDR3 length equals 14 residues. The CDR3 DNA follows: TGCAGCGCCGTTCCAGGGGGGAGCACAGATACGCAGTATTTT. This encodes CSAVPGGSTDTQYF.

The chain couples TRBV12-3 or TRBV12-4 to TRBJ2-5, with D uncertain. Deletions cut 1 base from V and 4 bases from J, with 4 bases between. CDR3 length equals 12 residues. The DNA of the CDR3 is TGTGCCAGCAGTTTAGAGTCAGAGACCCAGTACTTC. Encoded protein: CASSLESETQYF.

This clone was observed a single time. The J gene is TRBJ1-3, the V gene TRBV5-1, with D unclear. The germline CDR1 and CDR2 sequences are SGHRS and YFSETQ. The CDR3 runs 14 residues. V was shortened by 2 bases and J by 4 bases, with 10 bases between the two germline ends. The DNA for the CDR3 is TGCGCCAGCAGCTTAATGGGGTCCGGAAACACCATATATTTT. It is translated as CASSLMGSGNTIYF.

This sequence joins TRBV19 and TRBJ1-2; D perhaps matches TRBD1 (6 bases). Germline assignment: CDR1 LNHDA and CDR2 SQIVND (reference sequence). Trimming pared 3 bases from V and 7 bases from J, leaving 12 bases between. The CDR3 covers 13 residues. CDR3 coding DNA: TGTGCCAGTAGTATTAACAGGGCTGGTGGCTACACCTTC. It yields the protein CASSINRAGGYTF.

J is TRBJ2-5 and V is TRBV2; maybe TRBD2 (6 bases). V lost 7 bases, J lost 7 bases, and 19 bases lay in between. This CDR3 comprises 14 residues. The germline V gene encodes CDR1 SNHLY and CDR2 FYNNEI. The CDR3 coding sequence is TGTGCCAGCATGGGCGGGGCTCCGTTGGGGACCCAGTACTTC. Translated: CASMGGAPLGTQYF.

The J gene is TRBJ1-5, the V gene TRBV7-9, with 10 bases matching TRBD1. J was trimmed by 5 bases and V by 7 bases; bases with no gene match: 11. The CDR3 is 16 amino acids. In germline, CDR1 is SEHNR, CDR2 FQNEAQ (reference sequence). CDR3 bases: TGTGCCAGCATCCGATCTGGGACAGGGGATTATCAGCCCCAGCATTTT. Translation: CASIRSGTGDYQPQHF.

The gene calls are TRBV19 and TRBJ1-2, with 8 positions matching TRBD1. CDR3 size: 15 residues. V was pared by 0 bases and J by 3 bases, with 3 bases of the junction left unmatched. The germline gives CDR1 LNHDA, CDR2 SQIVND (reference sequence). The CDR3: CASSIDPTGDYGYTF. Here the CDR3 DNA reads TGTGCCAGTAGTATAGACCCGACAGGGGACTATGGCTACACCTTC.

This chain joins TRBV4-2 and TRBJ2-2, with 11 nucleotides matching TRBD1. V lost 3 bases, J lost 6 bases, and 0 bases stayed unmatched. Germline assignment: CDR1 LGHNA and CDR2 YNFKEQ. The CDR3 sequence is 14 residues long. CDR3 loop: CASSQGQGAGELFF. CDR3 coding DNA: TGTGCCAGCAGCCAGGGACAGGGGGCCGGGGAGCTGTTTTTT.

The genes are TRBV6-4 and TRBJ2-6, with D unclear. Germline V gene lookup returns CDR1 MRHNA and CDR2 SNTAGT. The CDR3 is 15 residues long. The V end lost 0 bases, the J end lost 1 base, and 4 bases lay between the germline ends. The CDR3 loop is CASSDSTSGANVLTF. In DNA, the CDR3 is TGTGCCAGCAGTGACTCGACTTCTGGGGCCAACGTCCTGACTTTC.

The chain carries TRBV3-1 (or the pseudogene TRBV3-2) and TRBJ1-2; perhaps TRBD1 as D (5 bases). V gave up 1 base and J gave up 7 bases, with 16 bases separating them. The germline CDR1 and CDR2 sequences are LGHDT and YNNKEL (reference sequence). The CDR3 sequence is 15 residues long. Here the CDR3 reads CASSQGARQGRGYTF. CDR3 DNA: TGTGCCAGCAGCCAAGGGGCCCGGCAGGGACGTGGCTACACCTTC.

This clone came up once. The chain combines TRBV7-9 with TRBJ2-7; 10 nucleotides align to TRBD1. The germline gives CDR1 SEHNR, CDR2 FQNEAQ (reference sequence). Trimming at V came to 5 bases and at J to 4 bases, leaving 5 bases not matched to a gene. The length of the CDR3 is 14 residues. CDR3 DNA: TGTGCCAGCAGCCGACAGGGGGCGTCGTACGAGCAGTACTTC. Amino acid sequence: CASSRQGASYEQYF.